The 7 T cell receptor beta chains given below trace back to one sample, sequenced in a study of blood T cells in healthy people across ages. Using a J-beta primer mix together with a sample-barcoded 5' primer, a second PCR was run for roughly 6 to 11 cycles. From the 5' RACE reads, TCRdb called clonotypes with MiXCR, one entry per CDR3 protein. The sample has some 550,000 distinct CDR3 sequences, around 48% seen once. Sequencing was performed on blood. These receptors were collected from an elderly man in good health.

The table lists this clonotype with a few counts. The V gene is TRBV29-1, the J gene TRBJ2-3; D may be TRBD1 or TRBD2 (5 bases each). The CDR3 loop spans 17 amino acids. Germline CDR1 reads SQVTM; CDR2 reads ANQGSEA. Between the trimmed V and J ends, which lost 3 bases and 0 bases, there was a span of 19 bases. The CDR3 region has the DNA TGCAGCGTTGATAGAATTCGGGGCCTTACTAGCACAGATACGCAGTATTTT. Its protein product is CSVDRIRGLTSTDTQYF.

The chain is built from TRBV5-5 and TRBJ2-1, with TRBD1 matching 9 bases. V gave up 1 base and J gave up 2 bases; unmatched junction bases: 4. From germline, CDR1 is SGHKS and CDR2 YYEKEE (reference sequence). The CDR3 sequence is 16 residues long. In DNA form, the CDR3 reads TGTGCCAGCAGCTTGAAGGGACAGGGTCCCTACAATGAGCAGTTCTTC. The encoded protein is CASSLKGQGPYNEQFF.

The genes are TRBV6-6 and TRBJ1-4; D is unclear. This CDR3 is 14 amino acids long. V was trimmed by 2 bases and J by 5 bases, leaving 9 bases between them. CDR1 and CDR2 (germline): MNHNY, SVGAGI (reference sequence). The CDR3 nucleotides read TGTGCCAGCAGTTACGGGCAGGCCAATGAAAAACTGTTTTTT. Protein sequence: CASSYGQANEKLFF.

V gene TRBV20-1 combines with J gene TRBJ2-7; D is uncertain. This CDR3 contains 12 residues. In germline, CDR1 is DFQATT, CDR2 SNEGSKA (reference sequence). Trimming took 5 bases from V and 1 from J, leaving 9 bases between them. CDR3 residues: CSARRRSYEQYF. The CDR3, as DNA: TGCAGTGCTCGACGACGTTCCTACGAGCAGTACTTC.

The V gene is TRBV20-1, the J gene TRBJ2-1; TRBD2 aligns across 8 bases. Germline loops: CDR1 DFQATT, CDR2 SNEGSKA (reference sequence). CDR3 length: 15 amino acids. V lost 5 bases to trimming and J lost 1 base; unmatched junction nucleotides: 7. CDR3 region: CSAFQRGWSYNEQFF. In nucleotides, the CDR3 is TGCAGTGCTTTCCAGCGGGGGTGGTCCTACAATGAGCAGTTCTTC.

The V and J genes are TRBV11-1 and TRBJ2-7; D tentatively reads TRBD1 or TRBD2 (5 bases each). Between the trimmed V and J ends, which lost 5 bases and 10 bases, there was a span of 21 bases. This CDR3 region has 14 residues. The germline CDR1 and CDR2 sequences are SGHAT and FQDESV (reference sequence). The chain's CDR3 is CASSPWGGSSPQYF. The CDR3 nucleotides are TGTGCCAGCAGCCCCTGGGGCGGGTCCAGCCCCCAGTACTTC.

V and J are TRBV5-1 and TRBJ1-2; 10 bases agree with TRBD1. The V gene's germline CDR1 is SGHRS and CDR2 YFSETQ. The CDR3 consists of 14 residues. Trimming cost V 6 bases and J 10 bases; bases outside gene matches: 12. CDR3 region: CASTTGGDRGYYTF. The CDR3 coding sequence is TGCGCCAGCACTACGGGAGGGGACAGGGGATACTACACCTTC.